This T cell receptor beta chain originates from a study of cytomegalovirus exposure and HLA in healthy donors (dated by TCRdb to the late 2010s). For the study in its entirety: According to an earlier analysis of around 600 of the donors, about 179 million T cells yielded 117 million unique TCR beta sequences and approximately 280 Gb of sequence data. Among the approximately 400 genotyped donors, approximately 81% belonged to the genetic ancestry cluster associated with self-reported Caucasian donors. The study aimed to test whether cataloging public T cell receptors could reveal signatures of past pathogen exposure. HLA typing covered class I and class II loci at four-digit resolution. A later genetic analysis took genome-wide SNP genotypes for about three fifths of the 666 donors and used that subset as a discovery cohort. Donor age, sex, ethnicity and CMV serostatus were compiled alongside the repertoire data. In addition to the first cohort of 666 subjects, a separate validation cohort of 120 different subjects was used. High-throughput TCR immunosequencing, statistical association of individual TCRs with disease status, and machine learning were combined to predict cytomegalovirus infection status. Using immunosequencing, the study profiled T cell repertoires from 500 to 800 subjects and related those repertoires to cytomegalovirus serostatus. Among around 400 genotyped donors of the cohort, an average of approximately 200,000 unique TCR beta nucleotide sequences was sequenced per donor, of which about 20% were non-productive. In an earlier analysis of 500 to 650 of the donors, high-throughput TCR beta sequencing was used to judge whether each TCR beta V gene segment behaved as functional or pseudogenic. A later analysis re-examined previously published TCR beta repertoires from more than 600 donors and added high-resolution HLA genotyping to investigate patterns of TCR occurrence. About 300 gigabases of sequencing data and roughly 81 million unique TCR sequences made up an early release that covered several hundred HLA-typed donors. Roughly five DR-DQ haplotypes were handled as single units for association and clustering because linkage in the cohort was strong. The number of typed donors differed by locus: about 620-640 for A, B, C, DRB1 and DQB1; roughly 510 for DQA1; 606 for DPA1; and about 470 for DPB1. In the later analysis, no new phenotypic data were used to find candidate immune exposures; instead, reliance was placed on TCR beta sequences and their occurrence across donors. Every discovery cohort repertoire had been produced on one sequencing platform. Results and caveats for the whole study, not just this receptor: According to a later genetic analysis, donors in an Asian-associated ancestry cluster had fewer N-insertions in productive TCRs than the roughly 670-donor mean. In a later analysis, several top co-occurrence clusters were reported to appear linked to parvovirus B19, influenza, CMV and Epstein-Barr virus. For the cohort, immune exposure information was limited to CMV serostatus. Strong co-occurrence of HLA alleles, especially DR and DQ, made assigning TCR associations to individual alleles difficult. In a later analysis, HLA-associated TCR beta chains were found to be more clonally expanded and to have lower generation probabilities than equally common non-associated chains. The study gave a list of over 150 TCR beta chains associated with cytomegalovirus. This cohort had only TCR beta chains sequenced, and the lack of alpha or paired-chain data limited which features could be detected. Correlated functional status among segregating V segments might be attributable to linkage disequilibrium, but an unknown experimental factor could not be ruled out. Because HLA typing was unavailable for some donors at each locus, only the typed subset was used in association tests. In a later genetic analysis, a missense DCLRE1C variant was associated with V-gene and J-gene trimming of TCR beta chains, and the association was replicated in an independent cohort. A few of the identified cytomegalovirus-associated TCR beta chains were confirmed in vitro to be specific for cytomegalovirus antigens. While some public TCRs were present in many individuals, most TCR sequences turned up only very rarely across donors. Cytomegalovirus status was reported to be diagnosed by the classifier with high specificity and sensitivity in both the original and validation cohorts. Some IMGT-functional V segments, including TRBV6-2 and TRBV6-3, could not be distinguished by the 87-base-pair reads and were therefore excluded. The authors suggested that the approach could potentially be extended to other disease states and immunological phenotypes. In a later analysis, most CMV-associated TCR beta chains were found to appear HLA-restricted, with HLA associations seemingly driven largely by CMV exposure. In a later analysis, TCR association rates were found to vary across HLA loci, with the most associated TCRs seen for DRB1 alleles and the fewest for HLA-C alleles. A group of highly shared sequence variants was considered likely to be a technical artifact of the sequencing pipeline. The presence/absence analyses assumed that sequencing depth was roughly uniform across donors, and that assumption may not be true. Specific HLA alleles were associated with roughly 16,000 TCR beta sequences at a false discovery rate of 0.05 in a later analysis. Because counts were too low, 15 or so rarely observed V segments, including chromosome 9 orphons, were excluded from the earlier analysis of 587 of the donors. In an earlier analysis of some 500 of the donors, most TCR beta V segments appeared in productive rearrangements about 87% or about 30% of the time, broadly matching IMGT annotations. A further reported finding was that TCR beta sequences accurately predicted the HLA-A and HLA-B alleles for most subjects in the first cohort.

The library was made by the immunoSEQ multiplex PCR assay. For the multiplex PCR, a mixture combining 60 forward primers for TCR Vbeta segments and 13 reverse primers for TCR Jbeta segments was used. Amplification of the CDR3 region of rearranged TCR beta genes was performed with a multiplex PCR assay on genomic DNA. Amplified TCR beta libraries were sequenced as 87-base-pair reads on the Illumina HiSeq System. Turning to the authors' computational methods: Across the 500 to 700 repertoires, a later analysis counted roughly 84 million unique TCR beta chains, 9.5 million to 12 million of which were shared by at least two donors. To remove PCR and sequencing errors, raw reads were error-corrected and collapsed into unique sequences using a nearest-neighbor algorithm that merged closely related sequences. V, D and J gene segments were assigned by aligning CDR3 sequences to IMGT reference sequences. For a sequence to be retained, a match of at least six nucleotides was required to both a V gene segment and a J gene segment. A rearrangement counted as productive if the CDR3 had no stop codons and remained in frame with V and J, and every other rearrangement counted as non-productive. Following IMGT convention, CDR3 was defined as the stretch from the second conserved V-encoded cysteine up to the conserved J-encoded phenylalanine. In an earlier analysis of around 640 of the donors, sequences lacking an unambiguous match to a single V gene segment were excluded. In an earlier analysis of approximately 500 of the donors, a V segment was called functional when productive rearrangements were above 56.7%, and segregating when the standard deviation between donors exceeded 5%. A statistical classification framework was built to diagnose cytomegalovirus status from the catalog of TCR beta chain sequences. A later analysis assigned V and J genes by comparing TCR nucleotide sequences with IMGT/GENE-DB human TR gene sequences. The TCRdist pipeline was used in a later analysis to assign CDR3 sequences and most-parsimonious VDJ recombination scenarios. In a later analysis, each TCR beta chain was defined by its CDR3 amino acid sequence together with its V-gene family, and reads without a unique V-gene family were excluded. In a later analysis, 500 to 700 highly shared, low-generation-probability nucleotide sequences were removed to address suspected cross-contamination and a sequencing artifact. In a later analysis, a clonal expansion index for each public chain was calculated from normalized within-repertoire ranks of inferred template counts. In a later analysis, generation probabilities were computed using a VDJ recombination model fitted to out-of-frame rearrangements, and the results were checked against IGoR. Hypergeometric tests were used in a later analysis to score TCR-TCR, TCR-HLA and TCR-CMV co-occurrence, with a repertoire-size bias correction applied to the TCR pairs. A later analysis estimated false discovery rates by permuting HLA or CMV assignments 20 times. A later analysis grouped co-occurring TCRs with DBSCAN, adding TCRdist sequence similarity when clustering within HLA-allele-positive subsets. Repertoires with fewer than 30,000 or more than 120,000 public chains, plus five repertoires with anomalous nucleotide sharing, were excluded from co-occurrence clustering. This is the immuneACCESS table as TCRdb keeps it, with only in-frame sequences that have V and J called. A part of the clones is gone; compared with another copy, unresolved V genes explain less than half, and the rest is unexplained. V and J calls and clone size follow that table, whereas D and trimming were derived from the DNA. The sample data list over 150,000 clones, and just under 85% of these were observed just once. About 4.9% of the sample lies in the top ten.

Concerning this clone: Its binding antigen is unknown. Per-nucleotide qualities are absent, and no much larger clonotype sits a single base away.

Taken from cysteine to phenylalanine, the CDR3 has 14 residues. CDR3 DNA is the only sequence kept; it has 42 bases, read in frame from the first base. The germline ends are 9 bases apart after V is trimmed by 3 bases and J by 2 bases. From the germline V gene (reference sequence), CDR1 is MNHEY and CDR2 is SMNVEV. The cohort was made up of 500 to 800 healthy bone marrow donors. At the time of sampling, all cohort members were nominally healthy, though unrecorded immune exposures were likely present. The donor tested CMV seropositive and was one of the 289 seropositive cohort members. Every donor gave a peripheral blood sample, and the peripheral blood mononuclear cells from that sample were used for TCR beta sequencing. The Qiagen DNeasy Blood Extraction Kit was used to extract genomic DNA from the blood cell samples.

The sample was PBMCs. The V and J segments used are TRBV27 and TRBJ2-3, with the D gene call left open. The source of this sequence is a girl between 10 and 17 years old in good health and CMV-seropositive. Here is the DNA: TGTGCCAGCAGTTTGGTGGGCTCCACAGATACGCAGTATTTT. Translation gives CASSLVGSTDTQYF.